Following are 26 T cell receptor beta chains from one sample sequenced in a study of cytomegalovirus exposure and HLA in healthy donors. PCR amplification relied on 60 Vbeta primers (plus 13 Jbeta primers). Only in-frame clones appear in the TCRdb table, and some are missing; sequencing was by immunoSEQ multiplex PCR. The profile shows fewer than 150,000 clones, around 75% of them singletons. The sample comprised PBMCs. Receptor source: a woman aged 25 to 39 in good health and CMV-seronegative.

The chain combines TRBV5-4 with TRBJ2-1; 7 positions agree with TRBD1. Per germline, CDR1 SGHNT and CDR2 YYREEE (reference sequence). This CDR3 spans 16 amino acids. V shed 2 bases, J shed 2 bases, and the junction held 7 bases outside the gene matches. The CDR3: CASSFYRGEAYNEQFF. CDR3 sequence (DNA): TGTGCCAGCAGCTTCTACAGGGGAGAAGCCTACAATGAGCAGTTCTTC.

The V gene is TRBV10-3, the J gene TRBJ2-5; D might be TRBD2 (6 bases). The length of the CDR3 is 13 residues. Germline V gene data show CDR1 as ENHRY and CDR2 as SYGVKD. Trimming stripped 9 bases from V and 1 base from J, with 12 bases between. CDR3 region: CAIGGYSQETQYF. The CDR3 coding sequence is TGTGCCATTGGAGGGTACAGCCAAGAGACCCAGTACTTC.

This sequence joins TRBV11-2 and TRBJ1-4; D gene uncertain. Germline V gene sequence: CDR1 SGHAT, CDR2 FQNNGV. Trimming removed 1 base from V and 5 bases from J, with 5 bases in between. The CDR3 loop spans 13 amino acids. This chain's CDR3 is CASSLGGNEKLFF. The DNA of the CDR3 is TGTGCCAGCAGCTTAGGCGGGAATGAAAAACTGTTTTTT.

The chain is built from TRBV5-1 and TRBJ2-5; 7 bases fit TRBD1. The trim removed 0 bases at V and 4 bases at J, leaving 3 bases unmatched. CDR3 size: 14 residues. The germline gives CDR1 SGHRS, CDR2 YFSETQ. The CDR3: CASSLDPGGETQYF. The CDR3 coding sequence is TGCGCCAGCAGCTTGGATCCAGGGGGAGAGACCCAGTACTTC. Full variable domain (missing parts from reference TRBV5-1 and TRBJ2-5): KAGVTQTPRYLIKTRGQQVTLSCSPISGHRSVSWYQQTPGQGLQFLFEYFSETQRNKGNFPGRFSGRQFSNSRSEMNVSTLELGDSALYLCASSLDPGGETQYFGPGTRLLVL.

This chain uses TRBV2 with TRBJ1-5; 9 bases line up with TRBD1. V lost 7 bases to trimming and J lost 9 bases; unmatched junction nucleotides: 13. CDR1 is SNHLY, CDR2 FYNNEI, per germline. CDR3 length equals 15 residues. DNA for the CDR3: TGTGCCAGCAAGGGGGGGACAGGGAGCCTCGGGCCCCAGCATTTT. Amino acids: CASKGGTGSLGPQHF.

This chain joins TRBV2 and TRBJ2-6, with TRBD1 identical over 8 bases. Trimming at V came to 4 bases and at J to 0 bases, leaving 5 bases not matched to a gene. Germline V gives CDR1 SNHLY, CDR2 FYNNEI. The CDR3 totals 17 residues. CDR3 amino acids: CASSARTGTSGANVLTF. CDR3 nucleotide sequence: TGTGCCAGCAGTGCTAGGACAGGGACCTCTGGGGCCAACGTCCTGACTTTC. Drawing the rest from reference TRBV2 and TRBJ2-6, the complete variable domain is EPEVTQTPSHQVTQMGQEVILRCVPISNHLYFYWYRQILGQKVEFLVSFYNNEISEKSEIFDDQFSVERPDGSNFTLKIRSTKLEDSAMYFCASSARTGTSGANVLTFGAGSRLTVL.

This chain links TRBV28 with TRBJ2-2, with TRBD2 identical over 7 bases. The CDR3 contains 14 residues. CDR1 MDHEN and CDR2 SYDVKM come from the germline V gene. Trimming took 8 bases from V and 7 from J; bases not matched to a gene: 10. DNA of the CDR3: TGTGCCAGCCTTCCGGGACTATACGACGGGGAGCTGTTTTTT. Its translation is CASLPGLYDGELFF.

The chain joins TRBV7-3 to TRBJ1-1, with D maybe TRBD1 (6 bases). Trimming cost V 4 bases and J 3 bases, with 9 bases left between them. The CDR3 is 13 amino acids. The germline V gene encodes CDR1 SGHTA and CDR2 FQGTGA. For the CDR3, the DNA is TGTGCCAGCAGCTCAGACAGGTACACTGAAGCTTTCTTT. Translating gives CASSSDRYTEAFF.

In its sample, this clone was seen a few times. The chain combines TRBV23-1 with TRBJ2-1; D may be TRBD1 (6 bases). TRBV23-1 is an open reading frame whose function is uncertain. The CDR3 totals 17 residues. The germline V and J ends were trimmed by 2 bases and 0 bases, with 14 bases remaining between them. In nucleotides, the CDR3 is TGCGCCAGCAGTCAACCGGGAACAGGGAGCTCCTACAATGAGCAGTTCTTC. Translated: CASSQPGTGSSYNEQFF.

This chain links TRBV7-3 with TRBJ1-2; 8 bases line up with TRBD1. The CDR3 spans 16 residues. Looked up from germline, CDR1 is SGHTA and CDR2 is FQGTGA. The V segment lost 5 bases and the J segment 7 bases; nucleotides outside the gene matches: 15. CDR3 amino acids: CASSAQGAELVGGYTF. CDR3 DNA sequence: TGTGCCAGCAGCGCTCAGGGGGCGGAACTCGTTGGTGGCTACACCTTC.

This chain connects TRBV6-1 to TRBJ1-1, with a tentative D call TRBD1 (5 bases). This CDR3 contains 14 residues. Germline lookup yields CDR1 MNHNS and CDR2 SASEGT. V lost 6 bases, J lost 3 bases, and 14 bases lay in between. CDR3 sequence reads: CASSVQVGDTEAFF. CDR3 in DNA: TGTGCCAGCAGCGTACAGGTTGGGGACACTGAAGCTTTCTTT.

This rearrangement joins TRBV9 to TRBJ2-1; 9 bases match TRBD2. The CDR3 runs 14 residues. V gave up 0 bases and J gave up 8 bases; unmatched junction bases: 3. CDR1 and CDR2 (germline): SGDLS, YYNGEE. CDR3 sequence (DNA): TGTGCCAGCAGCGTAGCGGGACTAGCAGATGAGCAGTTCTTC. As protein: CASSVAGLADEQFF.

The CDR3: CSVARLAVYNEQFF. CDR3 nucleotides: TGCAGCGTTGCCCGACTAGCGGTCTACAATGAGCAGTTCTTC. The gene calls are TRBV29-1 and TRBJ2-1; 9 nucleotides line up with TRBD2. V was pared by 4 bases and J by 3 bases, with 4 bases of the junction left unmatched. This CDR3 contains 14 residues. CDR1 is SQVTM, CDR2 ANQGSEA, per germline.

This chain connects TRBV9 to TRBJ2-3; 10 nucleotides agree with TRBD2. CDR1 SGDLS and CDR2 YYNGEE come from the germline V gene. This CDR3 comprises 16 residues. V lost 0 bases, J lost 4 bases, and 5 bases stayed unmatched. This CDR3 is CASSVGVAGGPDTQYF. The CDR3 DNA sequence: TGTGCCAGCAGCGTAGGAGTAGCGGGGGGCCCAGATACGCAGTATTTT.

Comment on this clone: The junction differs from germline at one of its ends, possibly a read error. The rearrangement uses TRBV7-7 and TRBJ2-5, with 15 bases identical to TRBD2. The CDR3 spans 16 residues. Germline CDR1 is SSHAT and CDR2 is FNYEAQ (reference sequence). The DNA for the CDR3 is TGTGCTAGCAGCCCTGGACTAGCGGGGGGGTGGGAGACCCAGTACTTC. This sequence encodes CASSPGLAGGWETQYF. The variable domain in full, completed from reference TRBV7-7 and TRBJ2-5, reads GAGVSQSPRYKVTKRGQDVTLRCDPISSHATLYWYQQALGQGPEFLTYFNYEAQPDKSGLPSDRFSAERPEGSISTLTIQRTEQRDSAMYRCASSPGLAGGWETQYFGPGTRLLVL.

Only a few counts were recorded for this clone. The rearrangement links TRBV5-1 to TRBJ1-4, with D possibly being TRBD1 (5 bases). The V gene's germline CDR1 is SGHRS and CDR2 YFSETQ. Trimming removed 7 bases from V and 3 bases from J, with 10 bases in between. The CDR3 is made up of 13 amino acids. The CDR3 loop is CASAREANEKLFF. As DNA, the CDR3 is TGCGCCAGCGCCAGGGAGGCTAATGAAAAACTGTTTTTT.

The rearrangement links TRBV25-1 to TRBJ2-5; 10 positions match TRBD2. There are 15 residues in the CDR3. V was clipped by 5 bases and J by 5 bases; unmatched bases: 8. From germline, CDR1 is MGHDK and CDR2 SYGVNS. The CDR3 DNA reads as TGTGCCAGCAGTCCGGCTAGCGGGGGCGGGGAGACCCAGTACTTC. Amino acid sequence: CASSPASGGGETQYF.

The CDR3 loop reads CASSFGGQGRSGEKLFF. For the CDR3, the DNA is TGTGCCAGCAGCTTCGGAGGACAGGGGAGGTCGGGTGAAAAACTGTTTTTT. The V and J genes are TRBV5-6 and TRBJ1-4, with 9 bases matching TRBD1. The CDR3 has 17 residues. Per the germline V gene, CDR1 is SGHDT and CDR2 is YYEEEE. The ends lost 2 bases at V and 7 bases at J; junction bases unmatched: 12.

The chain carries TRBV7-8 and TRBJ2-1, with TRBD1 matching over 9 bases. This CDR3 spans 15 amino acids. The ends lost 1 base at V and 7 bases at J; junction bases unmatched: 5. Germline CDR1 and CDR2: SGHVS and FQNEAQ. CDR3 sequence (DNA): TGTGCCAGCAGCTTAGAACAGGGGGCTGCTAATGAGCAGTTCTTC. Translating it yields CASSLEQGAANEQFF.

The rearrangement links TRBV5-4 to TRBJ2-5, with TRBD1 matching 8 bases. CDR3 length: 15 amino acids. Looked up from germline, CDR1 is SGHNT and CDR2 is YYREEE (reference sequence). After removal of 4 bases from V and 5 bases from J, the junction contained 10 bases not matched to a gene. The CDR3 reads CASSIPGGRGETQYF. The CDR3 region has the DNA TGTGCCAGCAGCATCCCAGGGGGCAGGGGTGAGACCCAGTACTTC.

The chain carries TRBV27 and TRBJ1-2; D is uncertain. This CDR3 has 14 amino acids. Germline V gives CDR1 MNHEY, CDR2 SMNVEV (reference sequence). V lost 6 bases to trimming and J lost 7 bases, with 18 bases between them. The CDR3 reads CASRFTAGRGGYTF. DNA of the CDR3: TGTGCCAGCAGATTCACAGCTGGGAGAGGTGGCTACACCTTC.

The chain has TRBV5-1 and TRBJ2-3; 8 positions match TRBD1. The CDR3 has 15 residues. Per germline, CDR1 SGHRS and CDR2 YFSETQ. V lost 3 bases and J lost 3; bases outside the gene matches: 6. CDR3 sequence reads: CASSSDRVWTDTQYF. The CDR3 coding sequence is TGCGCCAGCAGCTCGGACAGGGTTTGGACAGATACGCAGTATTTT.

This sequence joins TRBV7-9 and TRBJ1-1; TRBD1 might be the D (5 bases). There are 15 residues in the CDR3. V lost 2 bases to trimming and J lost 3 bases, with 13 bases between them. Germline CDR1 reads SEHNR; CDR2 reads FQNEAQ (reference sequence). CDR3 DNA sequence: TGTGCCAGCAGCTTAAGAGTCGTAGGGGACACTGAAGCTTTCTTT. It translates to CASSLRVVGDTEAFF.

This clone turned up a few times. The chain employs TRBV5-4 and TRBJ2-2; 13 bases align to TRBD2. The CDR3 runs to 18 residues. In germline, CDR1 is SGHNT, CDR2 YYREEE (reference sequence). V shed 4 bases, J shed 4 bases, and the junction held 10 bases outside the gene matches. Here the CDR3 DNA reads TGTGCCAGCAGCCATACTAGCGGGGGGGCTCGAGTCACCGGGGAGCTGTTTTTT. It codes for CASSHTSGGARVTGELFF.

This rearrangement joins TRBV6-6 to TRBJ2-1; 14 bases map to TRBD2. Trimming at V came to 5 bases and at J to 14 bases, leaving 11 bases not matched to a gene. Germline V CDR1 and CDR2: MNHNY, SVGAGI (reference sequence). This CDR3 comprises 15 residues. CDR3 loop: CASSPTSGGAKSEFF. CDR3 bases: TGTGCCAGCAGTCCGACTAGCGGGGGGGCAAAGTCGGAGTTCTTC.

This chain joins TRBV5-5 and TRBJ2-1; 10 bases fit TRBD1. V was pared by 0 bases and J by 4 bases, with 7 bases of the junction left unmatched. CDR3 length: 17 amino acids. Germline V lookup: CDR1 SGHKS, CDR2 YYEKEE (reference sequence). CDR3 bases: TGTGCCAGCAGCTTGGCCCCCGGGACAGGGGTATACAATGAGCAGTTCTTC. Amino acid sequence: CASSLAPGTGVYNEQFF.